This TCR beta chain appears in the sequencing data of a study of CD8 T cells in Susac syndrome. On the study more broadly: Intravenous immunoglobulin alone or corticosteroids were being given to patients with Susac syndrome at blood draw, unless they were therapy-naive. Notes on the study in general: The study conceded that its TCR sequencing and HLA analysis involved relatively few individuals.

Patients with Susac syndrome showed fulfilment of recently defined diagnostic criteria for definite or probable disease. Details on this clonotype: As yet, its antigen is unknown.

Reverse transcription used about 0.45 to 1 ug RNA and random hexamers. In TCRdb, the immunoSEQ multiplex PCR reads were re-called with MiXCR into one record per CDR3 protein. The sample consists of 95,000 to 150,000 distinct CDR3 sequences, 96% of them appearing once. The sample consisted of CD4+ T cells from PBMCs. The receptor comes from a human donor with Susac syndrome.

Written as DNA, the CDR3 is TGTGCCTGGAGTTGGGGCAGGGGGCCCGGGGAGCTGTTTTTT. Amino acid sequence: CAWSWGRGPGELFF. This sequence joins TRBV30 and TRBJ2-2; 8 bases fit TRBD1. V lost 2 bases and J lost 6; bases outside the gene matches: 5. CDR1 GTSNPN and CDR2 SVGIG come from the germline V gene (reference sequence). CDR3 length: 14 amino acids.